The source of this TCR beta chain is a study of blood T cell repertoires in COVID-19. The CDR3 has 13 amino acids. Germline V lookup: CDR1 SGHRS, CDR2 YFSETQ. V dropped 3 bases and J dropped 5 bases, with 12 bases sitting between them. The repertoire was sequenced with immunoSEQ multiplex PCR; TCRdb's copy has only in-frame clones and lacks some. The data show some 90,000 clones, roughly 72% seen once. The chain employs TRBV5-1 and TRBJ2-7, with unresolved D. This TCR came from a woman between 55 and 75 years old in a cohort sampled during active or convalescent COVID-19. Sequenced sample: peripheral blood. The DNA of the CDR3 is TGCGCCAGCAGCTATTATTCAGGAAACGAGCAGTACTTC. Its translation: CASSYYSGNEQYF. Based on the CDR3 plus reference TRBV5-1 and TRBJ2-7, the full variable domain is KAGVTQTPRYLIKTRGQQVTLSCSPISGHRSVSWYQQTPGQGLQFLFEYFSETQRNKGNFPGRFSGRQFSNSRSEMNVSTLELGDSALYLCASSYYSGNEQYFGPGTRLTVT.